Below are 10 T cell receptor beta chains sequenced from a single sample in a study of control samples from healthy donors and cancer patients. Some clones are missing from TCRdb's copy, which holds only in-frame ones; the method was immunoSEQ multiplex PCR. The data contain about 63,000 clones, around 87% of them singletons. The source material was PBMCs. Receptor source: a woman aged 55 to 70 with lung cancer.

This sequence joins TRBV9 and TRBJ2-3; the D is unclear. The CDR3 extends over 15 amino acids. Deletions cut 6 bases from V and 0 bases from J, with 14 bases between. Germline lookup yields CDR1 SGDLS and CDR2 YYNGEE. The chain's CDR3 is CASTLRSSSTDTQYF. CDR3 bases: TGTGCCAGCACACTTCGTTCATCTAGCACAGATACGCAGTATTTT.

This chain joins TRBV2 and TRBJ1-2; D unclear. The germline V gene encodes CDR1 SNHLY and CDR2 FYNNEI. The CDR3 extends over 14 amino acids. The V end lost 2 bases, the J end lost 8 bases, and 15 bases lay between the germline ends. CDR3 sequence reads: CASSELNRLGGYTF. In DNA form, the CDR3 reads TGTGCCAGCAGTGAACTTAATCGGTTGGGGGGCTACACCTTC.

J is TRBJ1-2 and V is TRBV3-1 (or the pseudogene TRBV3-2); D is ambiguous. The CDR3 spans 13 residues. Per germline, CDR1 LGHDT and CDR2 YNNKEL (reference sequence). V was trimmed by 0 bases and J by 2 bases, leaving 4 bases between them. The CDR3 DNA reads as TGTGCCAGCAGCCAAGAAGGGAACTATGGCTACACCTTC. Residues: CASSQEGNYGYTF.

This clone has more than one count but fewer than ten. The chain uses TRBV5-7 and TRBJ1-5; 8 bases match TRBD1. TRBV5-7 is given ORF status, its function remaining uncertain. The length of the CDR3 is 15 residues. Losses at the gene ends were 3 bases for V and 0 bases for J; bases not matched to a gene: 2. The CDR3 loop reads CASSWGQVSNQPQHF. The CDR3 nucleotides are TGTGCCAGCAGCTGGGGACAGGTTAGCAATCAGCCCCAGCATTTT.

The V gene is TRBV7-8, the J gene TRBJ1-5; 8 bases align to TRBD1. The CDR3 is 15 residues long. V shed 1 base and J 7 bases; nucleotides not matched to a gene: 6. Germline-derived CDR1 and CDR2 are SGHVS and FQNEAQ. The CDR3 region is CASSLVYRGSQPQHF. The DNA of the CDR3 is TGTGCCAGCAGCTTAGTATACAGGGGGTCACAGCCCCAGCATTTT.

The chain carries TRBV6-6 and TRBJ1-1; tentative D call: TRBD1 (6 bases). The V gene's germline CDR1 is MNHNY and CDR2 SVGAGI (reference sequence). This CDR3 has 13 residues. The ends were cut back, 6 bases at V and 0 bases at J, with 8 bases in the middle. CDR3 amino acids: CASSGQLNTEAFF. DNA of the CDR3: TGTGCCAGCAGCGGACAGTTGAACACTGAAGCTTTCTTT.

The rearrangement joins TRBV14 to TRBJ2-5; D remains unclear. CDR1 is SGHDN, CDR2 FVKESK, per germline. The length of the CDR3 is 12 residues. The germline V and J ends were trimmed by 3 bases and 5 bases, with 7 bases remaining between them. CDR3 coding DNA: TGTGCCAGCAGCCATTATAGGGAGACCCAGTACTTC. This sequence encodes CASSHYRETQYF.

The chain uses TRBV19 and TRBJ2-6, with TRBD1 matching 7 bases. Germline values: CDR1 LNHDA, CDR2 SQIVND (reference sequence). CDR3 length equals 18 residues. Trimming took 2 bases from V and 2 from J; bases not matched to a gene: 9. CDR3 protein: CASSISGGGFAGANVLTF. DNA for the CDR3: TGTGCCAGTAGTATATCAGGGGGTGGCTTCGCTGGGGCCAACGTCCTGACTTTC. Combining the CDR3 with reference TRBV19 and TRBJ2-6 gives the whole variable domain DGGITQSPKYLFRKEGQNVTLSCEQNLNHDAMYWYRQDPGQGLRLIYYSQIVNDFQKGDIAEGYSVSREKKESFPLTVTSAQKNPTAFYLCASSISGGGFAGANVLTFGAGSRLTVL.

This sequence joins TRBV28 and TRBJ1-1; D gene ambiguous. Germline loops: CDR1 MDHEN, CDR2 SYDVKM. The CDR3 spans 12 residues. The germline V and J ends were trimmed by 5 bases and 4 bases, with 8 bases remaining between them. This CDR3 reads CASSIRVTEAFF. DNA of the CDR3: TGTGCCAGCAGTATACGGGTCACTGAAGCTTTCTTT.

The chain couples TRBV6-6 to TRBJ1-4, with D perhaps TRBD1 (5 bases). V was cut by 4 bases and J by 3 bases, with 6 bases left in between. Germline CDR1 is MNHNY and CDR2 is SVGAGI (reference sequence). This CDR3 region has 13 residues. The CDR3 region has the DNA TGTGCCAGCAGTTGGGGCCCTAATGAAAAACTGTTTTTT. Its protein product is CASSWGPNEKLFF.